Following are 17 T cell receptor beta chains from one sample sequenced in a study of cytomegalovirus exposure and HLA in healthy donors. Profiled with immunoSEQ multiplex PCR; TCRdb holds only in-frame clones, not every one. The sample has around 70,000 clones, roughly 94% seen once. The specimen was PBMCs. These receptors all stem from a young woman in good health and CMV-seronegative.

The genes are TRBV9 and TRBJ2-5; 11 nucleotides line up with TRBD2. V trimming: 3 bases; J trimming: 2 bases; junction bases outside the gene matches: 3. Germline-derived CDR1 and CDR2 are SGDLS and YYNGEE. CDR3 length: 15 amino acids. The CDR3 nucleotides read TGTGCCAGCAGCGATAGCGGGGGGGTACAAGAGACCCAGTACTTC. It is translated as CASSDSGGVQETQYF.

The genes are TRBV2 and TRBJ2-2, with D possibly being TRBD2 (6 bases). The CDR3 runs to 14 residues. From germline, CDR1 is SNHLY and CDR2 FYNNEI. V shed 6 bases and J shed 4 bases, with 12 bases lying between them. The CDR3, as DNA: TGTGCCAGCAGGCCCGGGAGAACCACCGGGGAGCTGTTTTTT. This encodes CASRPGRTTGELFF. Full variable domain (remainder filled in from reference TRBV2 and TRBJ2-2): EPEVTQTPSHQVTQMGQEVILRCVPISNHLYFYWYRQILGQKVEFLVSFYNNEISEKSEIFDDQFSVERPDGSNFTLKIRSTKLEDSAMYFCASRPGRTTGELFFGEGSRLTVL.

The chain uses TRBV7-9 and TRBJ1-1, with D maybe TRBD1 (6 bases). CDR1 SEHNR and CDR2 FQNEAQ come from the germline V gene (reference sequence). Trimming pared 3 bases from V and 0 bases from J, leaving 11 bases between. CDR3 size: 15 residues. The CDR3 bases are TGTGCCAGCAGCTTCGTACAGGGCTTGAACACTGAAGCTTTCTTT. It translates to CASSFVQGLNTEAFF.

The chain is built from TRBV18 and TRBJ2-7; 8 positions agree with TRBD1. Germline-derived CDR1 and CDR2 are KGHSH and LQKENI. V dropped 3 bases and J dropped 5; count of bases not matched to a gene: 18. The CDR3 is 18 residues long. The CDR3 spells CASSPRDRRPRGLDEQYF. DNA of the CDR3: TGTGCCAGCTCACCCCGGGACAGGAGGCCACGAGGGCTGGACGAGCAGTACTTC.

This clone was counted a few times. The CDR3 spells CASSRVDRRGSGTGELFF. CDR3 in DNA: TGTGCCAGCAGCAGAGTAGATAGAAGGGGCTCGGGCACCGGGGAGCTGTTTTTT. The chain uses TRBV21-1 and TRBJ2-2; the table's D gene call, TRBD1, was not cross checked with the DNA. TRBV21-1 is a documented pseudogene. This CDR3 contains 18 residues.

This chain links TRBV19 with TRBJ1-2, with D maybe TRBD1 (5 bases). Germline V CDR1 and CDR2: LNHDA, SQIVND (reference sequence). The length of the CDR3 is 11 residues. V dropped 8 bases and J dropped 10 bases, with 14 bases sitting between them. Here the CDR3 DNA reads TGTGCCAGTCGGGACGGGAGACCCTACACCTTC. It codes for CASRDGRPYTF.

This chain uses TRBV7-3 with TRBJ2-3, with TRBD2 matching over 7 bases. Germline V gene sequence: CDR1 SGHTA, CDR2 FQGTGA. The CDR3 has 16 amino acids. The ends lost 5 bases at V and 6 bases at J; junction bases unmatched: 14. In nucleotides, the CDR3 is TGTGCCAGCAGCCCATCTAACAGCGGGGCACGGGATACGCAGTATTTT. This codes for CASSPSNSGARDTQYF. The full variable domain, its missing parts supplied by reference TRBV7-3 and TRBJ2-3, is GAGVSQTPSNKVTEKGKYVELRCDPISGHTALYWYRQSLGQGPEFLIYFQGTGAADDSGLPNDRFFAVRPEGSVSTLKIQRTERGDSAVYLCASSPSNSGARDTQYFGPGTRLTVL.

The genes are TRBV7-2 and TRBJ1-6; D is unresolved. CDR1 SGHTA and CDR2 FQGNSA come from the germline V gene. The CDR3 is made up of 14 amino acids. Trimming removed 4 bases from V and 7 bases from J, with 11 bases in between. In nucleotides, the CDR3 is TGTGCCAGCAGCTCAGGACGGGAAAATTCACCCCTCCACTTT. It encodes CASSSGRENSPLHF.

This sequence joins TRBV5-8 and TRBJ1-2, with 7 positions matching TRBD1. Germline V gene sequence: CDR1 SGHTS, CDR2 YDEGEE. There are 15 residues in the CDR3. The J segment lost 0 bases and the V segment lost 0 bases, leaving 2 bases of the junction unmatched. The CDR3 sequence: CASSLEGAPNYGYTF. As DNA, the CDR3 is TGTGCCAGCAGCTTGGAGGGGGCCCCTAACTATGGCTACACCTTC. The full variable domain, rest sourced from reference TRBV5-8 and TRBJ1-2, is EAGVTQSPTHLIKTRGQQATLRCSPISGHTSVYWYQQALGLGLQFLLWYDEGEERNRGNFPPRFSGRQFPNYSSELNVNALELEDSALYLCASSLEGAPNYGYTFGSGTRLTVV.

The chain combines TRBV5-1 with TRBJ2-5, with TRBD2 as a possible D gene (7 bases). The V gene's germline CDR1 is SGHRS and CDR2 YFSETQ. The CDR3 has 16 amino acids. Trimming pared 0 bases from V and 1 base from J, leaving 13 bases between. CDR3: CASSLAGAGAQETQYF. The CDR3 nucleotides are TGCGCCAGCAGCTTGGCCGGGGCGGGGGCCCAAGAGACCCAGTACTTC.

The chain uses TRBV4-2 and TRBJ2-2; 8 bases are a match to TRBD2. Germline assignment: CDR1 LGHNA and CDR2 YNFKEQ. This CDR3 comprises 15 residues. After removal of 0 bases from V and 6 bases from J, the junction contained 3 bases not matched to a gene. The CDR3 nucleotides are TGTGCCAGCAGCCAAGATTCGGGGGGGCCCGGGGAGCTGTTTTTT. It codes for CASSQDSGGPGELFF.

This CDR3 is CASSLAGSGAFETQYF. CDR3 bases: TGTGCCAGCAGCTTAGCAGGTAGCGGGGCTTTTGAGACCCAGTACTTC. J is TRBJ2-5 and V is TRBV7-2, with 8 bases that match TRBD2. The germline gives CDR1 SGHTA, CDR2 FQGNSA. The CDR3 spans 16 residues. V lost 0 bases, J lost 5 bases, and 8 bases stayed unmatched.

V gene TRBV6-6 combines with J gene TRBJ1-1; D call uncertain. The length of the CDR3 is 10 residues. V lost 7 bases and J 7 bases, leaving 7 bases between the germline ends. Germline-derived CDR1 and CDR2 are MNHNY and SVGAGI (reference sequence). This CDR3 is CASNQFEAFF. The CDR3 nucleotides read TGTGCCAGCAATCAATTTGAAGCTTTCTTT.

V and J are TRBV6-4 and TRBJ2-3; unclear D gene. CDR1 is MRHNA, CDR2 SNTAGT, per germline. The CDR3 is 11 residues long. The ends were cut back, 2 bases at V and 7 bases at J, with 4 bases in the middle. Written as DNA, the CDR3 is TGTGCCAGCAGTGACCGTTATACGCAGTATTTT. Its protein product is CASSDRYTQYF.

This chain connects TRBV18 to TRBJ1-1; TRBD1 is a possible D gene (5 bases). V was trimmed by 6 bases and J by 3 bases, leaving 11 bases between them. Germline values: CDR1 KGHSH, CDR2 LQKENI. This CDR3 region has 13 residues. The CDR3 reads CASSGGVDTEAFF. CDR3 sequence (DNA): TGTGCCAGCTCCGGAGGGGTGGACACTGAAGCTTTCTTT.

The chain links TRBV13 to TRBJ2-7; unclear D gene. The CDR3 extends over 14 amino acids. Germline CDR1 reads PRHDT; CDR2 reads FYEKMQ (reference sequence). Trimming left V 3 bases short and J 5 bases short, with 14 bases between. The CDR3 here is CASSFSGLSDEQYF. In nucleotides, the CDR3 is TGTGCCAGCAGCTTCTCCGGCCTCAGCGACGAGCAGTACTTC.

The V gene is TRBV19, the J gene TRBJ2-7, with 10 bases matching TRBD2. Unmatched junction bases numbered 6, after V lost 7 bases and J lost 0 bases. CDR1 is LNHDA and CDR2 is SQIVND in the germline V gene (reference sequence). The CDR3 covers 15 residues. This CDR3 reads CASNKRGGVSYEQYF. The CDR3 DNA sequence: TGTGCCAGTAATAAGCGGGGGGGCGTCTCCTACGAGCAGTACTTC.